One and the same sample provided the 10 T cell receptor beta chains below, sequenced in a study of shared clonotypes between healthy human individuals. CD45RO-negative CD8 cells positively selected for CCR7 made up the naive population, which excluded terminally differentiated effector memory CD45RA+ cells. Assay: immunoSEQ multiplex PCR; the TCRdb copy retains only in-frame clones and omits some. This sample has approximately 2,000,000 clones, with 85% to 95% found just once. Sequenced input: naive CD8+ T cells from PBMCs. These receptors came from a man between 18 and 29 years old in good health. Some clones in this sample may be carry-over from other donors' samples.

V is TRBV28 and J is TRBJ2-3; D ambiguous. This CDR3 has 15 amino acids. The germline CDR1 and CDR2 sequences are MDHEN and SYDVKM. V was shortened by 7 bases and J by 0 bases, with 14 bases between the two germline ends. The CDR3 region is CASTSPWLSTDTQYF. CDR3 bases: TGTGCCAGCACCTCACCATGGCTGAGCACAGATACGCAGTATTTT.

The chain combines TRBV29-1 with TRBJ2-7; perhaps TRBD2 as D (5 bases). Germline values: CDR1 SQVTM, CDR2 ANQGSEA. CDR3 size: 15 residues. V lost 1 base and J 2 bases, leaving 15 bases between the germline ends. The CDR3 loop reads CSVEVRDTLTYEQYF. DNA of the CDR3: TGCAGCGTTGAAGTGAGGGATACTCTAACCTACGAGCAGTACTTC.

This clone was found once. V and J are TRBV4-1 and TRBJ1-2; 7 bases match TRBD1. The CDR3 is 15 amino acids. Trimming removed 4 bases from V and 2 bases from J; junction bases left unmatched: 7. Germline CDR1 reads MGHRA; CDR2 reads YSYEKL. CDR3 sequence: CASSLSTGPNYGYTF. CDR3 nucleotides: TGCGCCAGCAGCCTCTCGACAGGGCCCAACTATGGCTACACCTTC.

CDR3 residues: CASSIGLDTEAFF. DNA of the CDR3: TGTGCCAGTAGTATAGGGCTAGACACTGAAGCTTTCTTT. J is TRBJ1-1 and V is TRBV19; unclear D gene. The CDR3 contains 13 residues. CDR1 LNHDA and CDR2 SQIVND come from the germline V gene (reference sequence). Trimming removed 1 base at V and 3 bases at J, with 6 bases between.

This clone has only a few counts. V usage is TRBV4-3 and J usage is TRBJ1-4, with D perhaps matching TRBD1 (5 bases). The germline gives CDR1 LGHNA, CDR2 YSLEER. Trimming took off 0 bases at V and 15 bases at J, with 14 bases between the two ends. The CDR3 length is 13 residues. In nucleotides, the CDR3 is TGCGCCAGCAGCCAAGAAAATGCGGGGCGCTTGTTTTTT. The encoded protein is CASSQENAGRLFF.

The count of this clone is one. The chain has TRBV30 and TRBJ2-7; D remains ambiguous. The CDR3 is 13 residues long. CDR1 and CDR2 (germline): GTSNPN, SVGIG (reference sequence). The V and J ends lost 7 bases and 2 bases respectively, with 15 bases between them. CDR3 region: CALDDGVPYEQYF. CDR3 coding DNA: TGTGCCTTGGACGATGGGGTTCCCTACGAGCAGTACTTC.

Concerning this clone: The same CDR3 can be traced to other DNA sequences in this sample. The chain joins TRBV7-6 to TRBJ1-2; 7 nucleotides agree with TRBD1. CDR3 length equals 14 residues. CDR1 SGHVS and CDR2 FNYEAQ come from the germline V gene. Trimming removed 4 bases from V and 1 base from J; junction bases left unmatched: 3. CDR3 amino acids: CASSSRGGNYGYTF. CDR3 DNA sequence: TGTGCCAGCAGCTCCAGGGGGGGTAACTATGGCTACACCTTC.

V is TRBV2 and J is TRBJ2-7, with 8 nucleotides matching TRBD1. This CDR3 is 16 amino acids long. J lost 5 bases, V lost 4 bases, and 13 bases had no gene match. Germline CDR1 reads SNHLY; CDR2 reads FYNNEI. DNA for the CDR3: TGTGCCAGCAGTGCCCGGACAGGGAATCAATTCGACGAGCAGTACTTC. Its translation is CASSARTGNQFDEQYF.

About this clone: The same CDR3 also results from other DNA sequences found in this sample. V gene TRBV10-1 combines with J gene TRBJ1-1; D not certain. The V gene's germline CDR1 is WNHNN and CDR2 SYGVQD (reference sequence). This CDR3 has 13 residues. V lost 0 bases, J lost 5 bases, and 7 bases lay in between. The CDR3 here is CASSESRGTEAFF. CDR3 coding DNA: TGCGCCAGCAGTGAGTCTCGGGGAACTGAAGCTTTCTTT.

This clone appeared once. J is TRBJ2-7 and V is TRBV28; 8 nucleotides align to TRBD2. V trimming: 4 bases; J trimming: 2 bases; junction bases outside the gene matches: 13. The CDR3 totals 17 residues. Germline-derived CDR1 and CDR2 are MDHEN and SYDVKM. In DNA, the CDR3 is TGTGCCAGCAGTTCCCGGGGGGGACATTCAAGGACCTACGAGCAGTACTTC. Its translation: CASSSRGGHSRTYEQYF.